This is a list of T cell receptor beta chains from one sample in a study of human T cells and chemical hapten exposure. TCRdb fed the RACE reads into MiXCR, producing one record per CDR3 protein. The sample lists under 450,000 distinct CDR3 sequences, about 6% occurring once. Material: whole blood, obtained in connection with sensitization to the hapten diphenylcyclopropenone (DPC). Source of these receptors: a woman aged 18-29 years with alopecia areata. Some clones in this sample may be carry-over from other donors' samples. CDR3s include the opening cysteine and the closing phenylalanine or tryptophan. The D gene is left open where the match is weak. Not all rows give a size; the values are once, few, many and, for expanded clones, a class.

TGTGCCAGCAGCTTAGAAGGCAGGCGCACAGATACGCAGTATTTT	CASSLEGRRTDTQYF	.	TRBV7-2	TRBJ2-3	many
TGTGCCAGCAGCCCTGAGAATAGCAGGGATACGCAGTATTTT	CASSPENSRDTQYF	.	TRBV7-2	TRBJ2-3	many
TGTGCCAGCAGCTTAGGAGGCCCAGGGGAAAATCAGCCCCAGCATTTT	CASSLGGPGENQPQHF	.	TRBV7-2	TRBJ1-5	.
TGCAGTGCCCGTAGGGGTCGGACTGAAGCTTTCTTT	CSARRGRTEAFF	.	TRBV20-1	TRBJ1-1	many
TGTGCCAGCACCCCGACAGGGGCTCCTGAGCAGTTCTTC	CASTPTGAPEQFF	TRBD1	TRBV2	TRBJ2-1	.
TGTGCCAGCAGGGGGACAGGGGCTTATGGCTACACCTTC	CASRGTGAYGYTF	TRBD1	TRBV12-3/TRBV12-4	TRBJ1-2	.
TGTGCCAGTAGTGGAGAGCCGACCCCCTACAATGAGCAGTTCTTC	CASSGEPTPYNEQFF	.	TRBV19	TRBJ2-1	.
TGTGCCACCAGTGCCGGAGGAGCGTTGGCCCAGTACTTC	CATSAGGALAQYF	.	TRBV24-1	TRBJ2-5	few
TGTGCCAGCAGAGAATTAGCGGGGTCTGCAGATACGCAGTATTTT	CASRELAGSADTQYF	TRBD2	TRBV6-4	TRBJ2-3	few
TGTGCCAGCGGAAGGAAGGCGGAATCACCCCTCCACTTT	CASGRKAESPLHF	.	TRBV25-1	TRBJ1-6	.
TGCGCCAGCAGCTTGGTCCTAGCGGGGGGCACAGATACGCAGTATTTT	CASSLVLAGGTDTQYF	TRBD2	TRBV5-1	TRBJ2-3	many
TGTGCCAGCAGTTCGAACAGGGGCTTCCAACAGCCCCAGCATTTT	CASSSNRGFQQPQHF	TRBD1	TRBV28	TRBJ1-5	few
TGTGCCAGCAGCTTAGTGGCTAGCGGGGGCTCTATCACAGATACGCAGTATTTT	CASSLVASGGSITDTQYF	TRBD2	TRBV7-2	TRBJ2-3	many
TGCAGTGCTATCGGGCGGTTCAATCAGCCCCAGCATTTT	CSAIGRFNQPQHF	.	TRBV20-1	TRBJ1-5	many
TGTGCCAGTAGTATTAATTCCATGGCCGTCTATGGCTACACCTTC	CASSINSMAVYGYTF	.	TRBV19	TRBJ1-2	many
TGTGCCAGCAGCGTTACGGGACTAGCGGGGGGGCCCGGCACCGGGGAGCTGTTTTTT	CASSVTGLAGGPGTGELFF	TRBD2	TRBV28	TRBJ2-2	few
TGTGCCAGCAGTTCGGGACAGTCTTATCAGCCCCAGCATTTT	CASSSGQSYQPQHF	TRBD1	TRBV12-3/TRBV12-4	TRBJ1-5	many
TGTGCCACCAGCAGAGATCGGGGGAACACTGAAGCTTTCTTT	CATSRDRGNTEAFF	.	TRBV15	TRBJ1-1	many
TGTGCCAGCAGTTTAGGGACAGGGGTTGCGCATCAGCCCCAGCATTTT	CASSLGTGVAHQPQHF	TRBD1	TRBV27	TRBJ1-5	many
TGCAGCGTTGAGGCAGGGAATTTTGAAGCTTTCTTT	CSVEAGNFEAFF	.	TRBV29-1	TRBJ1-1	many
TGTGCCAGCGCGCTGCAGGGGGCGGCAGATACGCAGTATTTT	CASALQGAADTQYF	TRBD1	TRBV2	TRBJ2-3	few
TGTGCCAGCAGGAGGACAGGAACCGCCAATGAGCAGTTCTTC	CASRRTGTANEQFF	TRBD1	TRBV6-5	TRBJ2-1	many
TGTGCCAGCAGGTTGGGGGCCATCTACACCTTC	CASRLGAIYTF	.	TRBV3-1	TRBJ1-2	many
TGTGCCAGCCTTGGACAGTACGAGCAGTACTTC	CASLGQYEQYF	.	TRBV28	TRBJ2-7	.
TGTGCCACCAGCAGAAGTACAGGGGCTGGCACAGATACGCAGTATTTT	CATSRSTGAGTDTQYF	TRBD1	TRBV15	TRBJ2-3	.
TGTGCCAGCAGTTTGACTTCAGGGCTTCGGACTGAAGCTTTCTTT	CASSLTSGLRTEAFF	.	TRBV27	TRBJ1-1	many
TGTGCCAGCAGCTTAGTAAGGTTGGGGGGAATGGACACTGAAGCTTTCTTT	CASSLVRLGGMDTEAFF	.	TRBV7-2	TRBJ1-1	many
TGCGCCAGCAGCCTACCGGACCCGAACACCGGGGAGCTGTTTTTT	CASSLPDPNTGELFF	.	TRBV5-1	TRBJ2-2	few
TGTGCCAGCAGCTTAGAGGGCGGATACGAGCAGTACTTC	CASSLEGGYEQYF	.	TRBV7-6	TRBJ2-7	many
TGTGCCAGCAGCTTAGCCTCATGGCCCCATAATGAAAAACTGTTTTTT	CASSLASWPHNEKLFF	.	TRBV7-8	TRBJ1-4	.
TGTGCCAGTGGGAGCCGCAACTCTGGAAACACCATATATTTT	CASGSRNSGNTIYF	.	TRBV12-3/TRBV12-4	TRBJ1-3	many
TGTGCCAGCAGTGTTCTAGCGGGGGGCACAGATACGCAGTATTTT	CASSVLAGGTDTQYF	TRBD2	TRBV6-4	TRBJ2-3	.
TGTGCCAGCAGCATGAATCTTGGCACGGATACGCAGTATTTT	CASSMNLGTDTQYF	.	TRBV7-2	TRBJ2-3	.
TGCGCCAGCAGCCAAGATTCGGGGGGCTTTGGAAACACCATATATTTT	CASSQDSGGFGNTIYF	.	TRBV4-3	TRBJ1-3	.
TGTGCCAGCAGTCGAGACAGGGGGTTCATCGGGGAGCTGTTTTTT	CASSRDRGFIGELFF	TRBD1	TRBV27	TRBJ2-2	few
TGCAGTGCCGAGCAGGGAGGGCCCCAGCATTTT	CSAEQGGPQHF	.	TRBV20-1	TRBJ1-5	few
TGTGCCAGCAGTTTAACTGCCCCTAAAGGCAATCAGCCCCAGCATTTT	CASSLTAPKGNQPQHF	.	TRBV27	TRBJ1-5	many
TGTGCCAGCAGTTCCGGACAGAGCAACGCGCCCCAGCATTTT	CASSSGQSNAPQHF	.	TRBV6-2/TRBV6-3	TRBJ1-5	few
TGTGCCAGCAGCCAAGATGATCAGGCATGGCCCAACACTGAAGCTTTCTTT	CASSQDDQAWPNTEAFF	.	TRBV3-1	TRBJ1-1	few
TGCGCCAGCAGCTTGGCAGGCGGGGGGGCCGCGGAGACCCAGTACTTC	CASSLAGGGAAETQYF	TRBD2	TRBV5-1	TRBJ2-5	few
TGTGCCAGCAGCACGCCGAGCGGCCTCAATCAGCCCCAGCATTTT	CASSTPSGLNQPQHF	.	TRBV28	TRBJ1-5	many
TGCAGTGCCAGGGACAGGGCGGACAATGAGCAGTTCTTC	CSARDRADNEQFF	TRBD1	TRBV20-1	TRBJ2-1	many